The 17 T cell receptor beta chains in this list originate from one sample, sequenced in a study of graft-versus-host responses after intestinal transplantation. These receptors have no identified antigens. Data came from immunoSEQ multiplex PCR; TCRdb stores just in-frame clones and leaves some out. The data contain some 90,000 clones, over 80% of them singletons. The specimen comprised unstimulated CD8+ T cells sorted from spleen or lymph node cells, sampled before intestinal transplant. These receptors originate from a human donor who received an intestinal transplant.

This chain links TRBV2 with TRBJ2-5; 7 bases agree with TRBD1. In germline, CDR1 is SNHLY, CDR2 FYNNEI. With V trimmed by 6 bases and J by 5 bases, 12 bases remained unmatched. This CDR3 contains 15 residues. CDR3 sequence: CASRKLGQEAETQYF. CDR3 bases: TGTGCCAGCAGGAAGCTAGGACAGGAGGCGGAGACCCAGTACTTC.

The V and J genes are TRBV30 and TRBJ1-4, with 9 bases that match TRBD1. This CDR3 comprises 13 residues. The germline V gene encodes CDR1 GTSNPN and CDR2 SVGIG (reference sequence). Unmatched junction bases numbered 7, after V lost 8 bases and J lost 6 bases. CDR3 amino acids: CAVLTGGYEKLFF. CDR3 nucleotide sequence: TGTGCCGTATTAACAGGGGGCTATGAAAAACTGTTTTTT.

This clone came up once. The chain combines TRBV7-2 with TRBJ1-1; D possibly corresponds to TRBD1 (5 bases). The length of the CDR3 is 13 residues. V was cut by 4 bases and J by 5 bases, with 11 bases left in between. Germline V CDR1 and CDR2: SGHTA, FQGNSA. Here the CDR3 DNA reads TGTGCCAGCAGCTGGTCCGAGGGGACTGAAGCTTTCTTT. Translating it yields CASSWSEGTEAFF. Looking up the rest from reference TRBV7-2 and TRBJ1-1 gives the full variable domain: GAGVSQSPSNKVTEKGKDVELRCDPISGHTALYWYRQSLGQGLEFLIYFQGNSAPDKSGLPSDRFSAERTGGSVSTLTIQRTQQEDSAVYLCASSWSEGTEAFFGQGTRLTVV.

The CDR3 coding sequence is TGTGCCAGCAGCCACCTAGGTGACGAGCAGTACTTC. Its protein is CASSHLGDEQYF. This chain joins TRBV7-6 and TRBJ2-7; D ambiguous. V lost 5 bases and J lost 5, with 10 bases in between. This CDR3 is 12 amino acids long. Germline assignment: CDR1 SGHVS and CDR2 FNYEAQ.

This clone has just one count. V usage is TRBV15 and J usage is TRBJ1-5; D remains ambiguous. This CDR3 contains 15 residues. From germline, CDR1 is LNHNV and CDR2 YYDKDF (reference sequence). V dropped 1 base and J dropped 0 bases, with 7 bases sitting between them. The CDR3 DNA reads TGTGCCACCAGCAGAGGAGGGATTAGCAATCAGCCCCAGCATTTT. Its translation: CATSRGGISNQPQHF. Full variable domain (remainder filled in from reference TRBV15 and TRBJ1-5): DAMVIQNPRYQVTQFGKPVTLSCSQTLNHNVMYWYQQKSSQAPKLLFHYYDKDFNNEADTPDNFQSRRPNTSFCFLDIRSPGLGDTAMYLCATSRGGISNQPQHFGDGTRLSIL.

The chain links TRBV5-6 to TRBJ2-4; D not resolved. The V end was cut by 4 bases, the J end by 8 bases, with 16 bases between. The germline CDR1 and CDR2 sequences are SGHDT and YYEEEE. CDR3 size: 14 residues. CDR3 loop: CASSLDFGSDIQYF. Written as DNA, the CDR3 is TGTGCCAGCAGCCTGGATTTTGGATCGGACATTCAGTACTTC.

The rearrangement links TRBV27 to TRBJ2-2, with TRBD2 matching over 9 bases. Germline V gives CDR1 MNHEY, CDR2 SMNVEV (reference sequence). V dropped 3 bases and J dropped 5; count of bases not matched to a gene: 4. The CDR3 totals 15 residues. CDR3: CASSFGGGATGELFF. CDR3 DNA sequence: TGTGCCAGCAGTTTCGGCGGGGGGGCTACCGGGGAGCTGTTTTTT.

This clone was detected once. The V call is TRBV2, the J call TRBJ2-1, with 14 bases fitting TRBD2. The V and J ends lost 5 bases and 0 bases, in that order; junction bases with no gene match: 9. Looked up from germline, CDR1 is SNHLY and CDR2 is FYNNEI. CDR3 length equals 19 residues. This CDR3 reads CASSLGLAGALSSYNEQFF. CDR3 nucleotide sequence: TGTGCCAGCAGTTTGGGACTAGCGGGAGCCCTAAGCTCCTACAATGAGCAGTTCTTC.

The chain uses TRBV19 and TRBJ2-3; 8 bases are a match to TRBD1. The length of the CDR3 is 15 residues. Germline loops: CDR1 LNHDA, CDR2 SQIVND (reference sequence). J was trimmed by 1 base and V by 3 bases; bases with no gene match: 3. In nucleotides, the CDR3 is TGTGCCAGTAGTATTGGGGGACAGGGCACAGATACGCAGTATTTT. Amino acid sequence: CASSIGGQGTDTQYF.

The chain is built from TRBV10-1 and TRBJ2-5; D is unclear. The end of the DNA is better explained by TRBJ2-7, so the J call may be wrong. The CDR3 covers 11 residues. Germline V gives CDR1 WNHNN, CDR2 SYGVQD (reference sequence). The DNA for the CDR3 is TGCGCCAGCAAAAACTCCTACGAGCAGTACTTC. Translation: CASKNSYEQYF.

In DNA form, the CDR3 reads TGTGCCAGCAGCTTAATCCGGGACTATGGCTACACCTTC. This codes for CASSLIRDYGYTF. This sequence joins TRBV7-6 and TRBJ1-2; the D is unclear. The CDR3 runs 13 residues. Trimming shortened V by 2 bases and J by 3 bases, and 7 bases separated the two germline ends. CDR1 and CDR2 from the germline V gene are SGHVS and FNYEAQ.

The chain carries TRBV5-4 and TRBJ2-7, with D perhaps TRBD2 (5 bases). V lost 1 base, J lost 2 bases, and 7 bases lay in between. The germline CDR1 and CDR2 sequences are SGHNT and YYREEE (reference sequence). The CDR3 contains 13 residues. This chain's CDR3 is CASSLYGTYEQYF. The CDR3 DNA reads TGTGCCAGCAGCTTGTACGGGACCTACGAGCAGTACTTC.

V is TRBV5-4 and J is TRBJ2-7, with D possibly TRBD1 on 6 matching bases. The V gene's germline CDR1 is SGHNT and CDR2 YYREEE (reference sequence). The CDR3 has 15 residues. The V gene lost 3 bases and the J gene lost 3 bases, with 16 bases spanning the gap. Here the CDR3 DNA reads TGTGCCAGCAGCTCGTATGACAGAGGGGGCTACGAGCAGTACTTC. Protein product: CASSSYDRGGYEQYF. Variable domain in full (rest from reference TRBV5-4 and TRBJ2-7): ETGVTQSPTHLIKTRGQQVTLRCSSQSGHNTVSWYQQALGQGPQFIFQYYREEENGRGNFPPRFSGLQFPNYSSELNVNALELDDSALYLCASSSYDRGGYEQYFGPGTRLTVT.

On this clone: Other nucleotide sequences from this sample produce the same CDR3. The V gene is TRBV27, the J gene TRBJ1-2; D possibly corresponds to TRBD1 (6 bases). V lost 2 bases to trimming and J lost 4 bases, with 8 bases between them. The CDR3 is 13 residues long. Looked up from germline, CDR1 is MNHEY and CDR2 is SMNVEV (reference sequence). This chain's CDR3 is CASSLGGSYGYTF. As DNA, the CDR3 is TGTGCCAGCAGTTTAGGGGGCAGCTATGGCTACACCTTC.

Details on this clone: The sample carries other DNA sequences with the same CDR3. The gene calls are TRBV11-2 and TRBJ2-7, with unresolved D. The V end lost 5 bases, the J end lost 0 bases, and 5 bases lay between the germline ends. The CDR3 spans 12 residues. Per germline, CDR1 SGHAT and CDR2 FQNNGV. CDR3 amino acids: CASSLSSYEQYF. The CDR3 bases are TGTGCCAGCAGCCTCAGCTCCTACGAGCAGTACTTC.

The chain has TRBV5-6 and TRBJ2-1; 7 bases match TRBD2. V lost 4 bases to trimming and J lost 8 bases; unmatched junction nucleotides: 18. This CDR3 is built from 17 residues. Germline V gene data show CDR1 as SGHDT and CDR2 as YYEEEE. The CDR3 nucleotides are TGTGCCAGCAGCGGGGAACTTCGAGGGAGGGCCTGGCATGAGCAGTTCTTC. Its protein product is CASSGELRGRAWHEQFF.

This clone was counted between two and nine times. The genes are TRBV9 and TRBJ1-2; no definite D call. The germline gives CDR1 SGDLS, CDR2 YYNGEE. This CDR3 spans 13 amino acids. Trimming cost V 1 base and J 8 bases, with 12 bases left between them. The CDR3 sequence: CASSVTAGTGYTF. The CDR3 DNA sequence: TGTGCCAGCAGCGTAACGGCTGGAACGGGCTACACCTTC.